The 16 T cell receptor beta chains below were found in one sample sequenced in a study of memory CD4+ T cells and cytomegalovirus serostatus. Libraries were prepared by immunoSEQ multiplex PCR; TCRdb keeps only in-frame clonotypes and omits some of them. The profile covers around 53,000 clones, with 80% to 90% appearing a single time and 1.5% to 2.5% taken by the ten largest. The sort gate was single viable CD3+CD4+CD8-CD45RO+ cells for memory CD4+ T cells. Specimen: memory CD4+ T cells from blood. All receptors derive from an adult in good health and CMV-seropositive.

The rearrangement links TRBV5-1 to TRBJ2-7; possible D gene TRBD1, 6 bases. CDR3 size: 13 residues. Germline V CDR1 and CDR2: SGHRS, YFSETQ. Trimming removed 2 bases at V and 6 bases at J, with 12 bases between. In DNA form, the CDR3 reads TGCGCCAGCAGCTTCCGGACAGATCGCGAGCAGTACTTC. It translates to CASSFRTDREQYF. The whole variable domain, remainder taken from reference TRBV5-1 and TRBJ2-7, is KAGVTQTPRYLIKTRGQQVTLSCSPISGHRSVSWYQQTPGQGLQFLFEYFSETQRNKGNFPGRFSGRQFSNSRSEMNVSTLELGDSALYLCASSFRTDREQYFGPGTRLTVT.

This CDR3 is CASSPFGEQPQHF. DNA for the CDR3: TGTGCCAGCTCACCATTTGGGGAGCAGCCCCAGCATTTT. The chain combines TRBV18 with TRBJ1-5; no definite D call. The CDR3 has 13 residues. V was trimmed by 2 bases and J by 7 bases, leaving 9 bases between them. Germline-derived CDR1 and CDR2 are KGHSH and LQKENI.

CDR3 sequence (DNA): TGTGCCAGCAGCCAAGATTGGACGGTCTATGGCTACACCTTC. It codes for CASSQDWTVYGYTF. J is TRBJ1-2 and V is TRBV4-2; the D is unclear. The CDR3 is made up of 14 amino acids. Trimming cost V 0 bases and J 4 bases, with 9 bases left between them. Germline-derived CDR1 and CDR2 are LGHNA and YNFKEQ.

This chain links TRBV28 with TRBJ1-1; 7 bases line up with TRBD1. J gave up 4 bases and V 4 bases, and 9 bases lay outside the gene matches. Germline CDR1 reads MDHEN; CDR2 reads SYDVKM. The CDR3 is made up of 15 amino acids. The CDR3 loop is CASSSPYRGGTEAFF. The CDR3 nucleotides read TGTGCCAGCAGTTCTCCCTACAGGGGAGGCACTGAAGCTTTCTTT.

This chain joins TRBV11-2 and TRBJ2-2; 9 positions match TRBD2. This CDR3 is built from 15 residues. J lost 7 bases, V lost 1 base, and 4 bases had no gene match. The germline V gene has CDR1 SGHAT and CDR2 FQNNGV. The CDR3 here is CASSLASGRHGELFF. DNA of the CDR3: TGTGCCAGCAGCTTAGCGAGCGGGAGGCACGGGGAGCTGTTTTTT.

This clone appeared a few times. V usage is TRBV14 and J usage is TRBJ2-2; no clear D gene. Trimming removed 1 base at V and 7 bases at J, with 16 bases between. Germline values: CDR1 SGHDN, CDR2 FVKESK. This CDR3 has 16 amino acids. CDR3 DNA: TGTGCCAGCAGCCAAGCCCTCCGATGGGCAGGCGGGGAGCTGTTTTTT. This codes for CASSQALRWAGGELFF.

The chain recombines TRBV6-7 with TRBJ1-3; TRBD1 might be the D (5 bases). TRBV6-7 is an ORF; its function is uncertain. Trimming stripped 0 bases from V and 1 base from J, with 7 bases between. The CDR3 totals 15 residues. The CDR3 DNA is TGTGCCAGCAGTTACTCGAGGGGTTCTGGAAACACCATATATTTT. Amino acid sequence: CASSYSRGSGNTIYF.

The chain is built from TRBV6-6 and TRBJ1-6, with D tentatively TRBD1 (5 bases). There are 13 residues in the CDR3. Germline-derived CDR1 and CDR2 are MNHNY and SVGAGI (reference sequence). V was trimmed by 0 bases and J by 17 bases, leaving 14 bases between them. The CDR3 spells CASSYSKDGTVHF. The CDR3 region has the DNA TGTGCCAGCAGTTACTCGAAGGACGGGACGGTCCACTTT.

The rearrangement uses TRBV2 and TRBJ1-5, with 9 nucleotides matching TRBD1. Losses at the gene ends were 4 bases for V and 5 bases for J; bases not matched to a gene: 6. Germline lookup yields CDR1 SNHLY and CDR2 FYNNEI. This CDR3 spans 15 amino acids. This CDR3 is CASSAWTGVDQPQHF. The CDR3 bases are TGTGCCAGCAGTGCATGGACAGGGGTAGATCAGCCCCAGCATTTT.

V is TRBV23-1 and J is TRBJ1-5; tentative D call: TRBD1 (6 bases). Being an ORF, TRBV23-1 has a function that is uncertain. CDR3 length: 13 amino acids. Trimming removed 8 bases at V and 7 bases at J, with 15 bases between. For the CDR3, the DNA is TGCGCCAGCGTACAGGGAGAAGGGCAGCCCCAGCATTTT. Its translation: CASVQGEGQPQHF.

This rearrangement joins TRBV28 to TRBJ1-2; the D gene is possibly TRBD1 (5 bases). CDR1 MDHEN and CDR2 SYDVKM come from the germline V gene. The germline V and J ends were trimmed by 6 bases and 4 bases, with 15 bases remaining between them. This CDR3 spans 14 amino acids. The CDR3 bases are TGTGCCAGCAGCCCGGGGGATGGTAGCTATGGCTACACCTTC. Translation gives CASSPGDGSYGYTF.

The chain links TRBV7-9 to TRBJ2-3; possible D gene TRBD1, 6 bases. Germline V gene sequence: CDR1 SEHNR, CDR2 FQNEAQ (reference sequence). Trimming left V 2 bases short and J 2 bases short, with 8 bases between. The CDR3 is made up of 14 amino acids. The CDR3 coding sequence is TGTGCCAGCAGCTTAACAGGGTACACAGATACGCAGTATTTT. This sequence encodes CASSLTGYTDTQYF.

V gene TRBV9 combines with J gene TRBJ1-3; the D is unclear. This CDR3 contains 16 residues. V was shortened by 3 bases and J by 0 bases, with 13 bases between the two germline ends. Germline CDR1 is SGDLS and CDR2 is YYNGEE. The CDR3 DNA is TGTGCCAGCAGCGCCCAAGGGTCATTCTCTGGAAACACCATATATTTT. Its protein product is CASSAQGSFSGNTIYF.

This clone was detected only a few times. The chain recombines TRBV19 with TRBJ2-6, with D hard to call. With 8 bases removed from V and 4 bases from J, the gap between germline ends came to 3 bases. CDR3 length: 11 residues. Germline-derived CDR1 and CDR2 are LNHDA and SQIVND (reference sequence). The CDR3 sequence is CASYGANVLTF. In DNA form, the CDR3 reads TGTGCCAGTTACGGGGCCAACGTCCTGACTTTC. Full variable domain (outside the CDR3, taken from reference TRBV19 and TRBJ2-6): DGGITQSPKYLFRKEGQNVTLSCEQNLNHDAMYWYRQDPGQGLRLIYYSQIVNDFQKGDIAEGYSVSREKKESFPLTVTSAQKNPTAFYLCASYGANVLTFGAGSRLTVL.

The chain couples TRBV6-6 to TRBJ1-6; 9 positions agree with TRBD1. Germline loops: CDR1 MNHNY, CDR2 SVGAGI (reference sequence). The trim removed 6 bases at V and 5 bases at J, leaving 8 bases unmatched. The length of the CDR3 is 16 residues. This chain's CDR3 is CASSRTGDRNNSPLHF. CDR3 DNA: TGTGCCAGCAGCAGGACAGGGGATAGGAATAATTCACCCCTCCACTTT.

This clone was detected once. The chain is built from TRBV28 and TRBJ2-1; tentative D call: TRBD2 (5 bases). The CDR3 is 15 residues long. Germline assignment: CDR1 MDHEN and CDR2 SYDVKM. Trimming stripped 8 bases from V and 4 bases from J, with 18 bases between. The CDR3: CASELSDSAYNEQFF. CDR3 nucleotide sequence: TGTGCCAGCGAGCTTTCGGACTCCGCTTACAATGAGCAGTTCTTC.